This T cell receptor beta chain was obtained from a study of blood T cell repertoires in COVID-19 (dated by TCRdb to the early 2020s). For the study in its entirety: The collaborator samples originated in the United States, Italy and Spain and spanned the acute and convalescent phases of COVID-19. The material from the prospective study consisted of cDNA or gDNA derived from T cells, B-cell-depleted T cells, or PBMCs. Deeply sampled blood TCRbeta repertoires from subjects exposed to, actively infected with, or recovered from COVID-19 were included in the dataset. The repertoires were released in a freely available public database meant as a resource for research on the immune response to SARS-CoV-2. Samples were obtained from the ongoing ImmuneRACE study (first 160 participants) and from some 1,300 subjects provided by 6 global collaborators. The sample metadata nearly always contained a de-identified subject ID, COVID-19 status, age in years and sex. HLA class I and class II types, where available, came from metadata supplied by the sample provider rather than from assay-based typing. The study at large found these results: The amount of clinical and demographic metadata varied by source and participant and was provided uncurated.

Remarks on this clone: Its cognate antigen has yet to be identified. Qualities for individual bases were not recorded, and no much larger clone is one base off.

Each collaborating institution followed its own protocols to collect whole blood in K2EDTA tubes. Collaborator samples were shipped for TCRbeta analysis as frozen whole blood, isolated PBMCs, or DNA extracted from either sample type. The immunoSEQ Assay, a bias-controlled multiplex PCR, was used to amplify TCRbeta CDR3 regions from genomic DNA. The authors processed their data as follows. The number of nucleated cells in each sample was estimated by amplification of reference gene primers within the assay. To quantify the absolute abundance of each unique TCRbeta CDR3 rearrangement, sequence reads were collapsed and filtered. For each sample, productive Simpson clonality was calculated as the square root of Simpson's diversity index across productive rearrangements. TCRdb stores this immuneACCESS table with in-frame sequences only. Part of the clones is absent; in the studies checked, under half of the shortfall reflects unresolved V genes, and no reason is known for the rest. V, J and clone size are taken as reported in that table, and D and trimming were inferred from the DNA itself. The sample records over 40,000 clones, approximately 86% of which are singletons. The ten biggest clones cover about 4.2% of the sample.

This receptor was taken from an elderly man with active COVID-19. Sequencing input: peripheral blood.

The CDR3 is CASRSQSDTQYF. Read as DNA, the sequence is TGTGCCAGCAGGTCTCAGTCAGATACGCAGTATTTT. The V and J genes are TRBV28 and TRBJ2-3, with no confident D gene call. From cysteine to phenylalanine, the CDR3 is 12 amino acids long. Solely the CDR3 DNA is kept, with 36 bases framed from the first base. The trim is 6 bases for V and 4 bases for J, with a gap of 8 bases between the germline ends. The germline V gene sets CDR1 to MDHEN and CDR2 to SYDVKM.